This is a list of T cell receptor beta chains from one sample in a study of blood T cell repertoires in COVID-19. Assay: immunoSEQ multiplex PCR; the TCRdb copy retains only in-frame clones and omits some. This table has a few hundred thousand clones, more than 85% appearing once. Sample: peripheral blood. The origin of the receptors is a person in their late teens or twenties with COVID-19, enrolled during active disease. Each CDR3 is given with its conserved first and last residue. The D gene is left open where the match is weak. Expanded clones get a size class; other rows say once, few or many, or leave the size out.

J: TRBJ2-7; size: NA; V: TRBV27; D: NA; CDR3: CASTPRGGGAYEQYF; DNA: TGTGCCAGCACCCCCCGTGGCGGCGGAGCCTACGAGCAGTACTTC
J: TRBJ2-2; size: NA; V: TRBV7-9; D: TRBD1; CDR3: CASSPRQGAKDGELFF; DNA: TGTGCCAGCAGCCCCCGACAGGGGGCTAAGGACGGGGAGCTGTTTTTT
J: TRBJ2-3; size: NA; V: TRBV7-8; D: TRBD2; CDR3: CASSLRMVTSGRGTDTQYF; DNA: TGTGCCAGCAGCCTTAGGATGGTAACTAGCGGGAGGGGCACAGATACGCAGTATTTT
J: TRBJ2-2; size: NA; V: TRBV6-2/TRBV6-3; D: TRBD2; CDR3: CASSYGPLADNTGELFF; DNA: TGTGCCAGCAGTTACGGCCCTCTAGCGGACAACACCGGGGAGCTGTTTTTT
J: TRBJ1-5; size: NA; V: TRBV3-1/TRBV3-2; D: NA; CDR3: CASSQGAPHQPQHF; DNA: TGTGCCAGCAGCCAGGGCGCTCCTCATCAGCCCCAGCATTTT
J: TRBJ2-1; size: NA; V: TRBV5-5; D: TRBD2; CDR3: CASSPTSGSLTSEQFF; DNA: TGTGCCAGCAGCCCGACTAGCGGGAGCCTCACCAGTGAGCAGTTCTTC
J: TRBJ1-6; size: NA; V: TRBV12-5; D: NA; CDR3: CASGDVGTSNSPLHF; DNA: TGTGCTAGTGGTGACGTGGGGACTTCTAATTCACCCCTCCACTTT
J: TRBJ2-2; size: NA; V: TRBV14; D: NA; CDR3: CASISGAGELFF; DNA: TGTGCCAGCATATCAGGGGCCGGGGAGCTGTTTTTT
J: TRBJ1-4; size: once; V: TRBV5-4; D: NA; CDR3: CASSFRESEKLFF; DNA: TGTGCCAGCAGCTTTAGGGAGAGTGAAAAACTGTTTTTT
J: TRBJ2-1; size: NA; V: TRBV9; D: NA; CDR3: CASSVAAGPYNEQFF; DNA: TGTGCCAGCAGCGTAGCGGCGGGACCGTACAATGAGCAGTTCTTC
J: TRBJ2-3; size: NA; V: TRBV10-3; D: TRBD1; CDR3: CAISESRQGADTQYF; DNA: TGTGCCATCAGTGAAAGTAGACAGGGGGCAGATACGCAGTATTTT
J: TRBJ2-7; size: NA; V: TRBV13; D: TRBD1; CDR3: CASSLALRTGTYEQYF; DNA: TGTGCCAGCAGCTTAGCCCTCCGGACAGGGACCTACGAGCAGTACTTC
J: TRBJ1-1; size: NA; V: TRBV6-5; D: TRBD1; CDR3: CASRDRGKTEAFF; DNA: TGTGCCAGCAGGGACAGGGGAAAAACTGAAGCTTTCTTT
J: TRBJ2-3; size: NA; V: TRBV6-1; D: TRBD1; CDR3: CASSERFPLTGNTDTQYF; DNA: TGTGCCAGCAGTGAACGATTCCCTCTGACAGGGAACACAGATACGCAGTATTTT
J: TRBJ2-7; size: NA; V: TRBV6-6; D: NA; CDR3: CASILGAGFSYEQYF; DNA: TGTGCCAGCATCCTAGGGGCGGGATTCTCCTACGAGCAGTACTTC
J: TRBJ1-5; size: NA; V: TRBV29-1; D: NA; CDR3: CSVAEQEYQPQHF; DNA: TGCAGCGTTGCGGAACAGGAGTATCAGCCCCAGCATTTT
J: TRBJ2-1; size: NA; V: TRBV11-2; D: TRBD2; CDR3: CASSSLAGGPLDGQFF; DNA: TGTGCCAGCAGCTCTCTAGCGGGAGGGCCCCTCGATGGGCAGTTCTTC
J: TRBJ1-2; size: NA; V: TRBV21-1; D: NA; CDR3: CASGQTGGSGGYTF; DNA: TGTGCCAGCGGCCAGACGGGCGGTTCGGGGGGCTACACCTTC
J: TRBJ2-2; size: once; V: TRBV4-1; D: NA; CDR3: CASSQPHYGDLDTGELFF; DNA: TGCGCCAGCAGCCAACCACACTACGGGGACTTGGACACCGGGGAGCTGTTTTTT
J: TRBJ2-3; size: NA; V: TRBV30; D: NA; CDR3: CASAPTSVTDTQYF; DNA: TGTGCCTCTGCGCCCACTAGTGTCACAGATACGCAGTATTTT
J: TRBJ2-5; size: few; V: TRBV4-1; D: TRBD2; CDR3: CASSHGGVAGGETQYF; DNA: TGCGCCAGCAGCCATGGGGGGGTAGCGGGAGGCGAGACCCAGTACTTC
J: TRBJ2-2; size: NA; V: TRBV6-2/TRBV6-3; D: TRBD2; CDR3: CASSSPSTSGRANTGELFF; DNA: TGTGCCAGCAGTTCCCCCTCGACTAGCGGGAGGGCCAACACCGGGGAGCTGTTTTTT
J: TRBJ1-3; size: NA; V: TRBV6-5; D: TRBD1; CDR3: CASRLDREYTIYF; DNA: TGTGCCAGCAGATTGGACAGGGAGTACACCATATATTTT
J: TRBJ2-2; size: few; V: TRBV4-3; D: TRBD2; CDR3: CASSQLAGGPGELFF; DNA: TGCGCCAGCAGCCAACTAGCGGGAGGGCCCGGGGAGCTGTTTTTT
J: TRBJ2-7; size: NA; V: TRBV5-4; D: TRBD2; CDR3: CASSPTSLAGGCEQYF; DNA: TGTGCCAGCAGCCCCACGTCGCTGGCGGGAGGGTGCGAGCAGTACTTC
J: TRBJ1-3; size: once; V: TRBV7-8; D: NA; CDR3: CASSFQVLQGSSGNTIYF; DNA: TGTGCCAGCAGCTTCCAGGTTCTTCAGGGCAGTTCAGGAAACACCATATATTTT
J: TRBJ2-5; size: NA; V: TRBV5-6; D: TRBD2; CDR3: CASSHYGVAGGRYQETQYF; DNA: TGTGCCAGCAGCCACTACGGGGTAGCGGGAGGACGGTACCAAGAGACCCAGTACTTC
J: TRBJ2-2; size: NA; V: TRBV5-4; D: NA; CDR3: CASSLPINTGELFF; DNA: TGTGCCAGCAGCTTGCCAATTAACACCGGGGAGCTGTTTTTT
J: TRBJ1-4; size: once; V: TRBV15; D: NA; CDR3: CATSRAAGVAEKLFF; DNA: TGTGCCACCAGCAGAGCGGCAGGGGTGGCTGAAAAACTGTTTTTT
J: TRBJ1-2; size: NA; V: TRBV30; D: NA; CDR3: CAWSPQANYGYTF; DNA: TGTGCCTGGAGTCCCCAGGCCAACTATGGCTACACCTTC
J: TRBJ1-5; size: few; V: TRBV3-1/TRBV3-2; D: NA; CDR3: CASSQDLNQPQHF; DNA: TGTGCCAGCAGCCAAGATCTGAATCAGCCCCAGCATTTT
J: TRBJ2-2; size: NA; V: TRBV5-1; D: TRBD1; CDR3: CASSPRTGWVTGELFF; DNA: TGCGCCAGCAGCCCCAGGACAGGGTGGGTCACCGGGGAGCTGTTTTTT
J: TRBJ2-1; size: NA; V: TRBV3-1/TRBV3-2; D: TRBD2; CDR3: CASSHGETGLSYNEQFF; DNA: TGTGCCAGCAGCCATGGAGAGACGGGACTATCCTACAATGAGCAGTTCTTC
J: TRBJ2-1; size: NA; V: TRBV2; D: NA; CDR3: CASNTIGSDLYEQFF; DNA: TGTGCCAGCAATACAATCGGGAGCGACCTCTATGAGCAGTTCTTC
J: TRBJ2-3; size: NA; V: TRBV9; D: TRBD2; CDR3: CASSVATGSGGISTDTQYF; DNA: TGTGCCAGCAGCGTAGCTACTGGTAGCGGGGGTATTAGCACAGATACGCAGTATTTT
J: TRBJ2-1; size: NA; V: TRBV4-2; D: TRBD2; CDR3: CASSQETSGSYNEQFF; DNA: TGTGCCAGCAGCCAGGAGACTAGCGGGAGCTACAATGAGCAGTTCTTC
J: TRBJ1-4; size: NA; V: TRBV7-9; D: TRBD1; CDR3: CASSPGTANEKLFF; DNA: TGTGCCAGCAGCCCTGGGACAGCTAATGAAAAACTGTTTTTT
J: TRBJ2-7; size: NA; V: TRBV2; D: NA; CDR3: CASSEALDYEQYF; DNA: TGTGCCAGCAGTGAAGCGTTAGACTACGAGCAGTACTTC
J: TRBJ2-4; size: NA; V: TRBV5-5; D: NA; CDR3: CASSLVPGSGNIQYF; DNA: TGTGCCAGCAGCTTGGTTCCGGGGTCAGGAAACATTCAGTACTTC
J: TRBJ2-1; size: NA; V: TRBV21-1; D: NA; CDR3: CASSTTSGSYNEQFF; DNA: TGTGCCAGCAGCACGACTAGCGGGAGCTACAATGAGCAGTTCTTC
J: TRBJ1-1; size: NA; V: TRBV2; D: TRBD1; CDR3: CASSAQTGRTTEAFF; DNA: TGTGCCAGCAGTGCCCAGACAGGGCGCACCACTGAAGCTTTCTTT
J: TRBJ2-1; size: NA; V: TRBV7-8; D: NA; CDR3: CASSARRDWTYNEQFF; DNA: TGTGCCAGCAGCGCCCGCCGGGACTGGACCTACAATGAGCAGTTCTTC
J: TRBJ1-2; size: NA; V: TRBV19; D: NA; CDR3: CASSINFRDYGYTF; DNA: TGTGCCAGTAGTATAAACTTTCGTGACTATGGCTACACCTTC
J: TRBJ2-7; size: NA; V: TRBV30; D: NA; CDR3: CAWSVALYEQYF; DNA: TGTGCCTGGAGTGTAGCGCTGTACGAGCAGTACTTC
J: TRBJ2-2; size: NA; V: TRBV7-6; D: NA; CDR3: CASSPVAGELFF; DNA: TGTGCCAGCAGCCCCGTAGCCGGGGAGCTGTTTTTT